Listed below are T cell receptor beta chains from one sample, sequenced in a study of shared clonotypes between healthy human individuals. Libraries were prepared by immunoSEQ multiplex PCR; TCRdb keeps only in-frame clonotypes and omits some of them. The sample has under 1,900,000 clones; around 98.5% are singletons. The sample taken for sequencing was naive CD4+ T cells sorted from blood. The receptors come from a young man in good health. The CDR3 runs from the conserved cysteine through the conserved F or W. The D gene is left open where the match is weak. Rows give clone size only sometimes, using once, few, many, or a class for an expanded clone.

J gene: TRBJ2-1
V gene: TRBV15
D gene: TRBD2
clone size: NA
CDR3 protein: CATSFFSSGQFGNEQFF
CDR3 DNA: TGTGCCACCAGCTTTTTCTCTAGCGGCCAATTTGGGAATGAGCAGTTCTTC

J gene: TRBJ2-5
V gene: TRBV9
D gene: NA
clone size: NA
CDR3 protein: CASSVGPRFETQYF
CDR3 DNA: TGTGCCAGCAGCGTAGGTCCCCGTTTCGAGACCCAGTACTTC

J gene: TRBJ2-1
V gene: TRBV7-2
D gene: TRBD2
clone size: NA
CDR3 protein: CASSLAPSGGPFGNEQFF
CDR3 DNA: TGTGCCAGCAGCTTAGCGCCCAGCGGGGGCCCTTTCGGCAATGAGCAGTTCTTC

J gene: TRBJ2-3
V gene: TRBV2
D gene: NA
clone size: NA
CDR3 protein: CASSVEGRTDTQYF
CDR3 DNA: TGTGCCAGCAGTGTCGAGGGCCGCACAGATACGCAGTATTTT

J gene: TRBJ2-3
V gene: TRBV7-7
D gene: NA
clone size: NA
CDR3 protein: CASSFGTGHTDTQYF
CDR3 DNA: TGTGCCAGCAGCTTCGGGACGGGGCACACAGATACGCAGTATTTT

J gene: TRBJ2-7
V gene: TRBV10-3
D gene: TRBD1
clone size: NA
CDR3 protein: CAISESSTGWEQYF
CDR3 DNA: TGTGCCATCAGTGAGTCGTCGACAGGGTGGGAGCAGTACTTC

J gene: TRBJ2-7
V gene: TRBV5-4
D gene: NA
clone size: NA
CDR3 protein: CASSGPDWVSEQYF
CDR3 DNA: TGTGCCAGCAGCGGGCCGGATTGGGTCTCCGAGCAGTACTTC

J gene: TRBJ2-7
V gene: TRBV4-2
D gene: TRBD2
clone size: NA
CDR3 protein: CASSQSSGLAYEQYF
CDR3 DNA: TGTGCCAGCAGCCAATCTTCAGGACTAGCGTACGAGCAGTACTTC

J gene: TRBJ2-7
V gene: TRBV5-8
D gene: NA
clone size: NA
CDR3 protein: CASQTRDIPSSYEQYF
CDR3 DNA: TGTGCCAGCCAAACCCGGGACATTCCGAGCTCCTACGAGCAGTACTTC

J gene: TRBJ2-5
V gene: TRBV27
D gene: TRBD1
clone size: NA
CDR3 protein: CASSSDRDQETQYF
CDR3 DNA: TGTGCCAGCAGCTCCGACAGGGACCAAGAGACCCAGTACTTC

J gene: TRBJ2-7
V gene: TRBV7-2
D gene: TRBD2
clone size: NA
CDR3 protein: CASSFVAGGPSYEQYF
CDR3 DNA: TGTGCCAGCAGCTTTGTAGCGGGAGGGCCCTCCTACGAGCAGTACTTC

J gene: TRBJ2-3
V gene: TRBV5-1
D gene: NA
clone size: NA
CDR3 protein: CASSARVSTDTQYF
CDR3 DNA: TGCGCCAGCAGCGCGAGAGTTAGCACAGATACGCAGTATTTT

J gene: TRBJ2-5
V gene: TRBV18
D gene: TRBD2
clone size: once
CDR3 protein: CASSFAGTRMETQYF
CDR3 DNA: TGTGCCAGCTCATTCGCCGGGACTAGAATGGAGACCCAGTACTTC

J gene: TRBJ1-5
V gene: TRBV6-1
D gene: NA
clone size: once
CDR3 protein: CASSDGGRSNQPQHF
CDR3 DNA: TGTGCCAGCAGTGACGGGGGGAGGAGCAATCAGCCCCAGCATTTT

J gene: TRBJ2-2
V gene: TRBV18
D gene: TRBD2
clone size: NA
CDR3 protein: CASSPSGSGQTGELFF
CDR3 DNA: TGTGCCAGCTCACCTAGCGGGAGCGGACAGACCGGGGAGCTGTTTTTT

J gene: TRBJ2-2
V gene: TRBV5-1
D gene: TRBD2
clone size: NA
CDR3 protein: CASSFLAGDHTGELFF
CDR3 DNA: TGCGCCAGCAGCTTCCTAGCGGGAGATCACACCGGGGAGCTGTTTTTT

J gene: TRBJ2-5
V gene: TRBV9
D gene: NA
clone size: NA
CDR3 protein: CASSGPRTGELQETQYF
CDR3 DNA: TGTGCCAGCAGCGGCCCCAGGACGGGCGAACTCCAAGAGACCCAGTACTTC